This T cell receptor beta chain originates from a study of blood T cell repertoires in COVID-19. The CDR3 sequence is 11 residues long. CDR1 and CDR2 (germline): MNHEY, SVGAGI. V was clipped by 8 bases and J by 3 bases, with 7 bases between them. This clone was seen only once. Method: immunoSEQ multiplex PCR; TCRdb's copy keeps in-frame clones and lacks some. The table lists under 350,000 clones, about 86% of them singletons, with roughly 4.2% in the top ten. The rearrangement uses TRBV6-5 and TRBJ1-1; D gene unclear. The receptor was isolated from a woman aged 40 to 50 with acute COVID-19. The sequenced sample was PBMCs or T cells enriched from blood (not recorded which). CDR3 DNA: TGTGCCAGCGCTTCAGACACTGAAGCTTTCTTT. Amino acid sequence: CASASDTEAFF.